The 20 T cell receptor beta chains in this list originate from one sample, sequenced in a study of blood T cell repertoires in COVID-19. Using immunoSEQ multiplex PCR, the repertoire was profiled, and TCRdb retains in-frame clones only, with some absent. The repertoire has under 40,000 clones, around nine tenths of them found once; the top ten carry more than 13%. Sample: peripheral blood. The source is a man in his sixties with active COVID-19.

The chain combines TRBV10-3 with TRBJ2-5; TRBD2 matches at 7 bases. Germline V gene data show CDR1 as ENHRY and CDR2 as SYGVKD. CDR3 size: 15 residues. The V segment lost 0 bases and the J segment 6 bases; nucleotides outside the gene matches: 7. DNA for the CDR3: TGTGCCATCAGTGAGTCCGGGGGGACGGCCAAGACCCAGTACTTC. Its translation: CAISESGGTAKTQYF.

The chain links TRBV25-1 to TRBJ1-4, with 10 bases matching TRBD1. The CDR3 consists of 15 residues. After removal of 4 bases from V and 5 bases from J, the junction contained 4 bases not matched to a gene. CDR1 is MGHDK, CDR2 SYGVNS, per germline. CDR3 sequence reads: CASSGTGGRNEKLFF. The CDR3 DNA reads TGTGCCAGCAGTGGGACAGGGGGTCGGAATGAAAAACTGTTTTTT.

This rearrangement joins TRBV7-2 to TRBJ1-6; 9 bases map to TRBD1. V shed 5 bases, J shed 9 bases, and the junction held 8 bases outside the gene matches. CDR1 is SGHTA and CDR2 is FQGNSA in the germline V gene. The CDR3 sequence is 15 residues long. The CDR3 region has the DNA TGTGCCAGCAGCACAACAACAGGGGGCCTTTCACCCCTCCACTTT. It translates to CASSTTTGGLSPLHF.

Here the CDR3 reads CASSLRGNSNQPQHF. The CDR3 nucleotides are TGTGCCAGCAGCTTGAGGGGGAACAGCAATCAGCCCCAGCATTTT. The chain carries TRBV5-6 and TRBJ1-5; weak D call: TRBD1 (6 bases). From germline, CDR1 is SGHDT and CDR2 YYEEEE. This CDR3 contains 15 residues. The germline V and J ends were trimmed by 1 base and 1 base, with 9 bases remaining between them. Supplemented by reference TRBV5-6 and TRBJ1-5, the full variable domain reads DAGVTQSPTHLIKTRGQQVTLRCSPKSGHDTVSWYQQALGQGPQFIFQYYEEEERQRGNFPDRFSGHQFPNYSSELNVNALLLGDSALYLCASSLRGNSNQPQHFGDGTRLSIL.

V is TRBV5-6 and J is TRBJ2-3; TRBD2 aligns across 9 bases. Per the germline V gene, CDR1 is SGHDT and CDR2 is YYEEEE. CDR3 length: 15 amino acids. V shed 4 bases, J shed 2 bases, and the junction held 5 bases outside the gene matches. The CDR3 coding sequence is TGTGCCAGCAGCACCACTAGCGGGTACACAGATACGCAGTATTTT. It is translated as CASSTTSGYTDTQYF.

V and J are TRBV3-1 (or the pseudogene TRBV3-2) and TRBJ2-1; 11 bases fit TRBD2. Germline assignment: CDR1 LGHDT and CDR2 YNNKEL (reference sequence). This CDR3 has 20 amino acids. V dropped 0 bases and J dropped 2; count of bases not matched to a gene: 12. The CDR3 sequence: CASSQDFRVRLAGTYNEQFF. CDR3 coding DNA: TGTGCCAGCAGCCAAGATTTTAGGGTCCGACTAGCGGGGACCTACAATGAGCAGTTCTTC.

This chain joins TRBV15 and TRBJ2-5, with TRBD2 matching over 8 bases. CDR1 is LNHNV, CDR2 YYDKDF, per germline (reference sequence). With V trimmed by 4 bases and J by 5 bases, 6 bases remained unmatched. The CDR3 has 14 amino acids. The CDR3 loop reads CATSIGLARETQYF. The CDR3 coding sequence is TGTGCCACCAGCATTGGACTAGCCCGGGAGACCCAGTACTTC.

This chain uses TRBV6-6 with TRBJ1-6, with D uncertain. The germline V gene has CDR1 MNHNY and CDR2 SVGAGI (reference sequence). The CDR3 has 15 residues. Trimming shortened V by 2 bases and J by 7 bases, and 12 bases separated the two germline ends. The CDR3 sequence: CASSYADELNSPLHF. CDR3 DNA: TGTGCCAGCAGTTACGCCGATGAGCTAAATTCACCCCTCCACTTT.

The gene calls are TRBV19 and TRBJ1-2; D is perhaps TRBD1 (6 bases). The CDR3 has 15 amino acids. Germline V gene sequence: CDR1 LNHDA, CDR2 SQIVND (reference sequence). V lost 2 bases to trimming and J lost 0 bases, with 10 bases between them. The CDR3 sequence: CASSITGISNYGYTF. The CDR3 bases are TGTGCCAGTAGTATAACAGGGATATCTAACTATGGCTACACCTTC.

V usage is TRBV6-6 and J usage is TRBJ2-3; TRBD2 agrees at 10 bases. The germline V gene has CDR1 MNHNY and CDR2 SVGAGI (reference sequence). With V trimmed by 2 bases and J by 2 bases, 1 base remained unmatched. This CDR3 region has 15 residues. The DNA of the CDR3 is TGTGCCAGCAGTTACGGGACTAGCGACACAGATACGCAGTATTTT. Translating gives CASSYGTSDTDTQYF.

The table lists this clone with a few counts. This chain links TRBV3-1 (or the pseudogene TRBV3-2) with TRBJ1-2, with D tentatively TRBD1 (5 bases). The germline V gene has CDR1 LGHDT and CDR2 YNNKEL (reference sequence). Trimming cost V 4 bases and J 1 base, with 13 bases left between them. The CDR3 runs to 15 residues. CDR3 DNA sequence: TGTGCCAGCAGCCTAGGGGCCGTTCTTAACTATGGCTACACCTTC. Translating gives CASSLGAVLNYGYTF.

The chain uses TRBV28 and TRBJ1-2; tentative D call: TRBD1 (6 bases). The germline CDR1 and CDR2 sequences are MDHEN and SYDVKM. CDR3 length: 12 residues. Trimming shortened V by 7 bases and J by 8 bases, and 14 bases separated the two germline ends. CDR3 bases: TGTGCCAGCACCATCACAGGGACCGGCTACACCTTC. This gives the protein CASTITGTGYTF.

The genes are TRBV6-2 or TRBV6-3 and TRBJ2-5, with TRBD2 matching over 12 bases. The CDR3 contains 15 residues. The ends lost 6 bases at V and 2 bases at J; junction bases unmatched: 4. In germline, CDR1 is MNHEY, CDR2 SVGEGT. CDR3 protein: CASSPGLAGQETQYF. The CDR3 nucleotides read TGTGCCAGCAGCCCCGGACTAGCGGGACAAGAGACCCAGTACTTC.

As DNA, the CDR3 is TGTGCCAGCAGCTTGGGCGGGGGCTTTAATGAGCAGTTCTTC. Protein: CASSLGGGFNEQFF. The rearrangement uses TRBV5-6 and TRBJ2-1, with a weak D call TRBD2 (7 bases). V was shortened by 0 bases and J by 7 bases, with 11 bases between the two germline ends. The germline gives CDR1 SGHDT, CDR2 YYEEEE. This CDR3 has 14 residues. Based on the CDR3 plus reference TRBV5-6 and TRBJ2-1, the full variable domain is DAGVTQSPTHLIKTRGQQVTLRCSPKSGHDTVSWYQQALGQGPQFIFQYYEEEERQRGNFPDRFSGHQFPNYSSELNVNALLLGDSALYLCASSLGGGFNEQFFGPGTRLTVL.

CDR3 sequence reads: CASSLMSGRGIDTQYF. CDR3 bases: TGTGCCAGCAGCTTAATGTCCGGCAGAGGCATAGATACGCAGTATTTT. The genes are TRBV7-3 and TRBJ2-3; D remains ambiguous. CDR3 length: 16 amino acids. In germline, CDR1 is SGHTA, CDR2 FQGTGA. Trimming removed 1 base from V and 5 bases from J, with 16 bases in between.

The chain has TRBV30 and TRBJ2-2, with D possibly being TRBD1 (5 bases). CDR1 and CDR2 (germline): GTSNPN, SVGIG (reference sequence). Trimming shortened V by 1 base and J by 0 bases, and 12 bases separated the two germline ends. CDR3 length: 16 amino acids. The CDR3 is CAWSARQTPNTGELFF. In nucleotides, the CDR3 is TGTGCCTGGAGTGCCCGACAGACCCCGAACACCGGGGAGCTGTTTTTT.

This chain connects TRBV4-2 to TRBJ1-3; tentatively, D is TRBD1 (6 bases). The length of the CDR3 is 16 residues. Germline V gene data show CDR1 as LGHNA and CDR2 as YNFKEQ. V dropped 4 bases and J dropped 2 bases, with 15 bases sitting between them. CDR3 in DNA: TGTGCCAGCAGCCTCAACAGGGAACTTACTGGAAACACCATATATTTT. It encodes CASSLNRELTGNTIYF.

Details on this clone: Other DNA sequences in this specimen translate into the identical CDR3. The chain couples TRBV12-3 or TRBV12-4 to TRBJ1-2, with D possibly being TRBD1 (5 bases). The CDR3 is made up of 13 amino acids. V was clipped by 3 bases and J by 2 bases, with 7 bases between them. As DNA, the CDR3 is TGTGCCAGCAGTTTGGGGCAGAACTATGGCTACACCTTC. Translating gives CASSLGQNYGYTF.

V usage is TRBV2 and J usage is TRBJ1-6; 7 bases are a match to TRBD1. Trimming at V came to 4 bases and at J to 4 bases, leaving 7 bases not matched to a gene. This CDR3 contains 16 residues. Germline-derived CDR1 and CDR2 are SNHLY and FYNNEI. CDR3 amino acids: CASSGDRDGYNSPLHF. In DNA, the CDR3 is TGTGCCAGCAGTGGTGACAGGGACGGGTATAATTCACCCCTCCACTTT.

This clone has just one count. V gene TRBV18 combines with J gene TRBJ2-1, with D perhaps matching TRBD2 (6 bases). Deletions cut 3 bases from V and 7 bases from J, with 13 bases between. Germline V gives CDR1 KGHSH, CDR2 LQKENI. The CDR3 runs to 14 residues. The CDR3 region has the DNA TGTGCCAGCTCACCGGCCCTAGCGAGGAATGAGCAGTTCTTC. The encoded protein is CASSPALARNEQFF. The full variable domain, with the rest looked up from reference TRBV18 and TRBJ2-1, is NAGVMQNPRHLVRRRGQEARLRCSPMKGHSHVYWYRQLPEEGLKFMVYLQKENIIDESGMPKERFSAEFPKEGPSILRIQQVVRGDSAAYFCASSPALARNEQFFGPGTRLTVL.